The present entry profiles one T cell receptor (beta chain) with its context. Its antigen remains unknown. Treatment denoted: some 20 received Ad26.COV2.S at low or high dose, single or two shots; 5 received placebo; per-sample allocation not given. Sample collection was performed on day 63 after the first vaccine or placebo injection. The study used a vaccine consisting of an Ad26 vector that expressed Wuhan-strain SARS-CoV-2 spike. The source of the sample is a study of Ad26.COV2.S vaccination and SARS-CoV-2 variants. At the level of the study: Intramuscular Ad26.COV2.S doses were given once or twice, 56 days apart. Whole-study results and caveats: Assessments of TCR breadth and depth may have underestimated the total T cell responses.

In germline, CDR1 is SGHRS, CDR2 YFSETQ. Trimming removed 1 base from V and 9 bases from J; junction bases left unmatched: 7. CDR3 length equals 15 residues. Some clones are missing from TCRdb's copy, which holds only in-frame ones; the method was immunoSEQ multiplex PCR. The sample carries about 680,000 clones, more than 80% recorded once. Sequences were derived from peripheral blood, sampled in a trial of Ad26.COV2.S vaccine versus placebo. The sequence was collected from a person between 18 and 59 years old who received the Ad26.COV2.S COVID-19 vaccine or a placebo. The genes are TRBV5-1 and TRBJ2-1; 10 bases agree with TRBD2. The CDR3 sequence is CASSLTVAGGGEQFF. CDR3 nucleotide sequence: TGCGCCAGCAGCTTGACGGTAGCGGGAGGCGGTGAGCAGTTCTTC. The full variable domain, its missing parts supplied by reference TRBV5-1 and TRBJ2-1, is KAGVTQTPRYLIKTRGQQVTLSCSPISGHRSVSWYQQTPGQGLQFLFEYFSETQRNKGNFPGRFSGRQFSNSRSEMNVSTLELGDSALYLCASSLTVAGGGEQFFGPGTRLTVL.